The present entry profiles one T cell receptor beta chain with its context. Antigen unknown. The investigators reverse transcribed all of the isolated RNA, so they sequenced expressed TCRB transcripts. This table comes from immunoSEQ multiplex PCR, and its TCRdb copy is limited to in-frame clones, with some not included. The top ten hold about 0.097% of the sample, which has hundreds of thousands of clones, 15% seen once. The record originates from a study of beta chain features in type 1 diabetes. About the study: Patients did not differ from healthy donors in age, gender or cell yield.

CDR1 and CDR2 (germline): KGHSH, LQKENI. V dropped 5 bases and J dropped 2 bases, with 16 bases sitting between them. The CDR3 is 15 residues long. Findings of the study overall: Patients showed naive, central memory and Treg TCRB repertoires that appeared more similar than those of healthy donors.

The sequenced sample consisted of naive CD4+ T cells from blood. V is TRBV18 and J is TRBJ2-7; TRBD1 or TRBD2 may be the D gene (5 bases each). The sequence came from a man between 18 and 35 years old in good health. This chain's CDR3 is CASSELQGPAYEQYF. In DNA form, the CDR3 reads TGTGCCAGCTCAGAGCTCCAGGGACCCGCCTACGAGCAGTACTTC.